This T cell receptor beta chain was captured in a study of spatial heterogeneity in lung cancer. TCRdb ran MiXCR on the 5' RACE reads and lists one entry per CDR3 protein. The sample has about 24,000 distinct CDR3 sequences, approximately 8.8% seen once. The table lists this clonotype with a few counts. Its antigen is undetermined. V was shortened by 6 bases and J by 5 bases, with 15 bases between the two germline ends. The length of the CDR3 is 14 residues. From germline, CDR1 is ENHRY and CDR2 SYGVKD. General study points: Ubiquitous and regional expanded TCR counts mirrored ubiquitous and regional nonsynonymous mutation counts, respectively. The number of expanded tumor alpha and beta chains correlated with mutation number.

The time point here: sample taken at primary tumor resection. The chain recombines TRBV10-3 with TRBJ2-3, with D tentatively TRBD1 or TRBD2 (6 bases each). This receptor was taken from a male donor with early-stage non-small cell lung cancer. Sequenced here: lung tumor tissue, sampled at surgery. The CDR3 spells CAISARGDEDTQYF. As DNA, the CDR3 is TGTGCCATCAGCGCGAGGGGGGATGAAGATACGCAGTATTTT.